Listed here are 5 T cell receptor beta chains from one sample, sequenced in a study of cytomegalovirus exposure and HLA in healthy donors. PCR used 60 Vbeta primers and 13 Jbeta primers. The repertoire was sequenced with immunoSEQ multiplex PCR; TCRdb's copy has only in-frame clones and lacks some. The data hold over 120,000 clones, with roughly 74% observed a single time. Specimen: PBMCs. The receptors were sampled from a woman younger than 30 in good health and CMV-seropositive.

V and J are TRBV6-1 and TRBJ2-7; TRBD1 matches 7 bases. This CDR3 is built from 15 residues. V was clipped by 7 bases and J by 1 base; unmatched bases: 10. The V gene's germline CDR1 is MNHNS and CDR2 SASEGT. For the CDR3, the DNA is TGTGCCAGCATCTTAGACAGGGTGCAATCCTACGAGCAGTACTTC. This gives the protein CASILDRVQSYEQYF.

The J gene is TRBJ2-2, the V gene TRBV19; D call uncertain. V shed 3 bases and J shed 2 bases, with 10 bases lying between them. CDR3 length: 15 residues. Germline V gene lookup returns CDR1 LNHDA and CDR2 SQIVND (reference sequence). The DNA of the CDR3 is TGTGCCAGTAGTATCCCCCTCACTAACACCGGGGAGCTGTTTTTT. Amino acid sequence: CASSIPLTNTGELFF.

The V call is TRBV5-1, the J call TRBJ2-2; weak D call: TRBD1 (5 bases). Germline CDR1 and CDR2: SGHRS and YFSETQ. The CDR3 spans 15 residues. Between the trimmed V and J ends, which lost 0 bases and 4 bases, there was a span of 10 bases. The DNA of the CDR3 is TGCGCCAGCAGCTTGGGTTGGACACTCACCGGGGAGCTGTTTTTT. Amino acid sequence: CASSLGWTLTGELFF.

The chain joins TRBV28 to TRBJ2-3, with TRBD2 matching 10 bases. Germline V lookup: CDR1 MDHEN, CDR2 SYDVKM. With V trimmed by 5 bases and J by 2 bases, 7 bases remained unmatched. The CDR3 spans 16 residues. The CDR3 DNA follows: TGTGCCAGCAGTCCTCAGCGGGGGGGTTACACAGATACGCAGTATTTT. This codes for CASSPQRGGYTDTQYF.

The genes are TRBV5-1 and TRBJ1-1, with D perhaps TRBD1 (6 bases). The CDR3 totals 15 residues. Between the trimmed V and J ends, which lost 5 bases and 0 bases, there was a span of 14 bases. Germline lookup yields CDR1 SGHRS and CDR2 YFSETQ. The CDR3 sequence: CASRGGWDMNTEAFF. The CDR3 bases are TGCGCCAGCAGGGGGGGGTGGGACATGAACACTGAAGCTTTCTTT.